The TCR beta chain under discussion was sequenced for a study of cytomegalovirus exposure and HLA in healthy donors. At sampling all donors were nominally healthy, likely with unrecorded immune exposures. From germline, CDR1 is MNHEY and CDR2 SVGAGI. J gave up 3 bases and V 3 bases, and 1 base lay outside the gene matches. The CDR3 spans 13 residues. Vbeta (60) and Jbeta (13) primers were used in the PCR. Libraries were prepared by immunoSEQ multiplex PCR; TCRdb keeps only in-frame clonotypes and omits some of them. Here the sample spans approximately 110,000 clones, around 78% being singletons. The V gene is TRBV6-5, the J gene TRBJ2-5; 7 bases align to TRBD1. The sample comprised PBMCs. The receptor was isolated from a man aged 60-69 years in good health and CMV-seropositive. The CDR3: CASSYDREETQYF. In DNA form, the CDR3 reads TGTGCCAGCAGTTATGACAGGGAAGAGACCCAGTACTTC.